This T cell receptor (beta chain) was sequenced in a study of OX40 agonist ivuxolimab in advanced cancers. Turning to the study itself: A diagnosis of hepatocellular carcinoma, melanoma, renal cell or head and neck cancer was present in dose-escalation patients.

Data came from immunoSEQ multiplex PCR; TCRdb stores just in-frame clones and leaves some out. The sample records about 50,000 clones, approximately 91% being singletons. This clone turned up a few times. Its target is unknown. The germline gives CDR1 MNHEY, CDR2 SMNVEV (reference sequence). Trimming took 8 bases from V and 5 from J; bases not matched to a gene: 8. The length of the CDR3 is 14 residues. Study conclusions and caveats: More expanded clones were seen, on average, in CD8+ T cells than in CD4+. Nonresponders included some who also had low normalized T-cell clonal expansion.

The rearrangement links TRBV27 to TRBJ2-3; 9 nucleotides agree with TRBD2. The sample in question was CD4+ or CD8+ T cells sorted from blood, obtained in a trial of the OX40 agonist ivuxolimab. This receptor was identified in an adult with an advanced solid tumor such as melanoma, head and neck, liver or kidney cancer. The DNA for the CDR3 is TGTGCCAGCCAATTAGCGGGGGCAGGAGATACGCAGTATTTT. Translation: CASQLAGAGDTQYF.